This passage covers 16 T cell receptor beta chains from one sample sequenced in a study of PD-L1 blockade in urothelial cancer. Time point in this sample: pretreatment peripheral blood. Produced via immunoSEQ multiplex PCR; TCRdb's table is partial and in-frame only. This sample yields fewer than 95,000 clones, of which 65% to 85% are seen a single time; roughly 2% belongs to the top ten. This material consisted of PBMCs, taken around atezolizumab (anti-PD-L1) treatment. All receptors derive from a man aged 55 to 70 with urothelial cancer.

This clone appeared a single time. The chain combines TRBV10-2 with TRBJ2-3; 8 bases are shared with TRBD1. Germline V gene lookup returns CDR1 WSHSY and CDR2 SAAADI. The CDR3 is made up of 15 amino acids. V gave up 3 bases and J gave up 2 bases; unmatched junction bases: 4. The CDR3 DNA is TGCGCCAGCAGTGATTGGCAGGGGGCCACAGATACGCAGTATTTT. Its translation: CASSDWQGATDTQYF.

V usage is TRBV9 and J usage is TRBJ1-6; tentatively, D is TRBD1 (6 bases). Germline CDR1 and CDR2: SGDLS and YYNGEE. The V end was cut by 0 bases, the J end by 6 bases, with 7 bases between. CDR3 size: 14 residues. In DNA, the CDR3 is TGTGCCAGCAGCGTAGGGACAGTTAATTCACCCCTCCACTTT. It codes for CASSVGTVNSPLHF.

The rearrangement joins TRBV6-5 to TRBJ1-2, with D perhaps matching TRBD1 (5 bases). Deletions cut 5 bases from V and 4 bases from J, with 11 bases between. From germline, CDR1 is MNHEY and CDR2 SVGAGI. CDR3 length: 13 residues. CDR3 DNA sequence: TGTGCCAGCAGTGCGGGACGGATCTATGGCTACACCTTC. It translates to CASSAGRIYGYTF.

This clone has just a few counts. The rearrangement uses TRBV19 and TRBJ1-6; perhaps TRBD1 as D (5 bases). This CDR3 region has 13 residues. CDR1 and CDR2 from the germline V gene are LNHDA and SQIVND (reference sequence). With 8 bases removed from V and 7 bases from J, the gap between germline ends came to 12 bases. CDR3 in DNA: TGTGCCAGTGGACAAGGCCAAAATTCACCCCTCCACTTT. Its protein product is CASGQGQNSPLHF.

This chain uses TRBV4-3 with TRBJ2-7; 15 nucleotides match TRBD2. The ends lost 0 bases at V and 6 bases at J; junction bases unmatched: 15. Germline V lookup: CDR1 LGHNA, CDR2 YSLEER. The CDR3 loop spans 20 amino acids. The CDR3 nucleotides are TGCGCCAGCAGCCAAGATCTGGGACAAGGACTAGCGGGAGGGGCTGGCGAGCAGTACTTC. Protein: CASSQDLGQGLAGGAGEQYF.

This rearrangement joins TRBV7-9 to TRBJ2-2; 9 bases are a match to TRBD1. Germline V lookup: CDR1 SEHNR, CDR2 FQNEAQ (reference sequence). The junction had 7 bases not matched to a gene; V was cut back by 2 bases and J by 15 bases. The CDR3 covers 13 residues. CDR3 sequence (DNA): TGTGCCAGCAGCTTATCGGGACAGGGAAGCGTGTTTTTT. As protein: CASSLSGQGSVFF.

This sequence joins TRBV30 and TRBJ1-2; tentative D call: TRBD1 (6 bases). CDR3 length: 14 residues. CDR1 and CDR2 (germline): GTSNPN, SVGIG (reference sequence). V lost 0 bases to trimming and J lost 7 bases, with 15 bases between them. The CDR3 reads CAWSVSTGWGGYTF. The DNA of the CDR3 is TGTGCCTGGAGTGTCTCCACAGGGTGGGGTGGCTACACCTTC.

The chain has TRBV2 and TRBJ2-2; TRBD1 aligns across 8 bases. V lost 6 bases and J lost 5; bases outside the gene matches: 2. The CDR3 loop spans 13 amino acids. Germline V CDR1 and CDR2: SNHLY, FYNNEI. CDR3 sequence: CASRGQETGELFF. Here the CDR3 DNA reads TGTGCCAGCAGGGGACAGGAGACCGGGGAGCTGTTTTTT.

The rearrangement uses TRBV6-1 and TRBJ2-1; TRBD2 matches at 11 bases. There are 16 residues in the CDR3. J lost 6 bases, V lost 3 bases, and 7 bases had no gene match. Germline V gives CDR1 MNHNS, CDR2 SASEGT. The DNA of the CDR3 is TGTGCCAGCAGTGAGGCAGGGACTAGCGGCCTCAATGAGCAGTTCTTC. Translation gives CASSEAGTSGLNEQFF.

The chain has TRBV2 and TRBJ2-1, with 7 nucleotides matching TRBD2. This CDR3 spans 16 amino acids. The V segment lost 0 bases and the J segment 9 bases; nucleotides outside the gene matches: 11. Per germline, CDR1 SNHLY and CDR2 FYNNEI. The CDR3: CASSEAPGLGRGEQFF. The DNA for the CDR3 is TGTGCCAGCAGTGAAGCCCCCGGACTAGGTAGGGGTGAGCAGTTCTTC.

The J gene is TRBJ1-2, the V gene TRBV5-6, with a possible D match to TRBD1 (6 bases). The CDR3 extends over 15 amino acids. Germline V lookup: CDR1 SGHDT, CDR2 YYEEEE. Trimming removed 7 bases at V and 4 bases at J, with 20 bases between. The CDR3 region has the DNA TGTGCCAGCGGACATTCAACCCGAGGGGGCTATGGCTACACCTTC. Its protein is CASGHSTRGGYGYTF.

This clone was recorded a few times. This chain joins TRBV27 and TRBJ1-6, with TRBD1 matching over 7 bases. The CDR3 totals 15 residues. The germline V gene encodes CDR1 MNHEY and CDR2 SMNVEV (reference sequence). With 5 bases clipped from V and 10 bases from J, the junction kept 11 bases outside the gene matches. This CDR3 reads CASSKSPGGWSPLHF. The DNA of the CDR3 is TGTGCCAGCAGTAAGAGCCCAGGGGGTTGGTCACCCCTCCACTTT.

V and J are TRBV18 and TRBJ2-7, with D possibly TRBD1 on 5 matching bases. CDR1 is KGHSH and CDR2 is LQKENI in the germline V gene. Trimming stripped 0 bases from V and 7 bases from J, with 13 bases between. CDR3 size: 14 residues. CDR3 sequence: CASSPPYGAWEQYF. Here the CDR3 DNA reads TGTGCCAGCTCACCACCGTATGGGGCATGGGAGCAGTACTTC.

V is TRBV19 and J is TRBJ2-5; 11 bases align to TRBD2. Germline CDR1 is LNHDA and CDR2 is SQIVND (reference sequence). This CDR3 has 19 residues. Unmatched junction bases numbered 19, after V lost 5 bases and J lost 5 bases. The CDR3 region is CASSDPLGSGRAHKETQYF. The CDR3 DNA sequence: TGTGCCAGTAGTGACCCTTTAGGTAGCGGGAGGGCCCATAAGGAGACCCAGTACTTC.

The rearrangement joins TRBV7-8 to TRBJ2-7; 8 nucleotides align to TRBD2. Germline V CDR1 and CDR2: SGHVS, FQNEAQ. V shed 3 bases, J shed 6 bases, and the junction held 10 bases outside the gene matches. The CDR3 spans 15 residues. Here the CDR3 reads CASSFAGLGLGEQYF. DNA of the CDR3: TGTGCCAGCAGCTTCGCGGGACTAGGGCTAGGCGAGCAGTACTTC. The full variable domain, completed using reference TRBV7-8 and TRBJ2-7, is GAGVSQSPRYKVAKRGQDVALRCDPISGHVSLFWYQQALGQGPEFLTYFQNEAQLDKSGLPSDRFFAERPEGSVSTLKIQRTQQEDSAVYLCASSFAGLGLGEQYFGPGTRLTVT.

The chain employs TRBV6-5 and TRBJ2-7, with D tentatively TRBD2 (6 bases). The germline CDR1 and CDR2 sequences are MNHEY and SVGAGI. V was clipped by 6 bases and J by 3 bases, with 12 bases between them. The CDR3 runs 13 residues. The CDR3 coding sequence is TGTGCCAGCAGGGAGGGAGGATTCTACGAGCAGTACTTC. Protein sequence: CASREGGFYEQYF.